The subject of this entry is one T cell receptor beta chain. No antigen is known for it. V lost 3 bases and J lost 3, with 6 bases in between. Per germline, CDR1 DFQATT and CDR2 SNEGSKA (reference sequence). The CDR3 has 11 amino acids. Assay: immunoSEQ multiplex PCR; the TCRdb copy retains only in-frame clones and omits some. Of 20,000 to 30,000 clones listed, 80% are singletons. The data were obtained in a study of PD-1 blockade in classical Hodgkin lymphoma. Brentuximab vedotin exposure varied among the patients, all of whom had relapsed after autologous stem cell transplantation. Points from the study as a whole: Newly diagnosed patients reportedly trailed healthy donors in baseline TCR diversity. By C4D1, CD4+ diversity increased significantly, especially in complete responders.

The chain employs TRBV20-1 and TRBJ2-7; D is perhaps TRBD1 (5 bases). This receptor was obtained from a human donor with classical Hodgkin lymphoma. Sequenced material: peripheral blood mononuclear cells (PBMCs), taken at baseline. This CDR3 is CSASQGYEQYF. In DNA form, the CDR3 reads TGCAGTGCTAGTCAGGGCTACGAGCAGTACTTC.